Listed below are T cell receptor beta chains from one sample, sequenced in a study of T cells in narcolepsy. Profiled with immunoSEQ multiplex PCR; TCRdb holds only in-frame clones, not every one. The sample has under 20,000 clones; approximately 84% are singletons. The specimen sequenced was memory (CD45RA-) CD4+ T cells from blood. These receptors originate from a human donor in good health. Each CDR3 is given with its conserved first and last residue. A D gene is named only where the DNA matches it firmly. Clone size is not always given. Where it is, it says once, few, many or a class for expanded clones.

D: NA; length: 14; size: few; V: TRBV11-2; J: TRBJ1-6; DNA: TGTGCCAGCAGCTTATTCGGCGGGACTCCAACCCTCCACTTT; CDR3: CASSLFGGTPTLHF
D: NA; length: 13; size: NA; V: TRBV7-7; J: TRBJ2-2; DNA: TGTGCCAGCAGCCGTACCCGATCCGGGGAGCTGTTTTTT; CDR3: CASSRTRSGELFF
D: TRBD2; length: 14; size: NA; V: TRBV5-4; J: TRBJ2-7; DNA: TGTGCCAGCAGCTTTGCGGGAGGGCTTAGTGAGCAGTACTTC; CDR3: CASSFAGGLSEQYF
D: NA; length: 14; size: NA; V: TRBV5-4; J: TRBJ2-7; DNA: TGTGCCAGCAGCTTGGGGACAGCCACCTACGAGCAGTACTTC; CDR3: CASSLGTATYEQYF
D: TRBD2; length: 14; size: NA; V: TRBV10-1; J: TRBJ2-3; DNA: TGCGCCAGCAGCGGGGGACTAGCGGAAGATACGCAGTATTTT; CDR3: CASSGGLAEDTQYF
D: NA; length: 14; size: few; V: TRBV7-9; J: TRBJ1-1; DNA: TGTGCCAGCAGCTCCGCCTACACGGGGACTGAAGCTTTCTTT; CDR3: CASSSAYTGTEAFF
D: NA; length: 14; size: NA; V: TRBV7-2; J: TRBJ2-7; DNA: TGTGCCAGCAGCTCCGGCCTAGCTTCGGGCGAGCAGTACTTC; CDR3: CASSSGLASGEQYF
D: NA; length: 11; size: NA; V: TRBV20-1; J: TRBJ1-1; DNA: TGCAGTGCTAGTAGAAACACTGAAGCTTTCTTT; CDR3: CSASRNTEAFF
D: NA; length: 11; size: once; V: TRBV10-3; J: TRBJ1-2; DNA: TGTGCCATCAGTGAATCATATGGCCACACCTTC; CDR3: CAISESYGHTF
D: NA; length: 11; size: NA; V: TRBV7-8; J: TRBJ2-3; DNA: TGTGCCAGCGGGGTAGCAGATACGCAGTATTTT; CDR3: CASGVADTQYF
D: TRBD1; length: 14; size: NA; V: TRBV29-1; J: TRBJ1-2; DNA: TGCAGCGTTGACGTCCGACAGGGGGGTTTGGGCTACACCTTC; CDR3: CSVDVRQGGLGYTF
D: TRBD1; length: 15; size: NA; V: TRBV6-5; J: TRBJ1-5; DNA: TGTGCCAGCATTTCGGACAGGGGCATTTATCAGCCCCAGCATTTT; CDR3: CASISDRGIYQPQHF
D: NA; length: 13; size: NA; V: TRBV30; J: TRBJ2-3; DNA: TGTGCCTACACAGGGTCTAGCACAGATACGCAGTATTTT; CDR3: CAYTGSSTDTQYF
D: NA; length: 16; size: NA; V: TRBV9; J: TRBJ2-3; DNA: TGTGCCAGCAGCTCAGTCGGGGGTCGTTTCACAGATACGCAGTATTTT; CDR3: CASSSVGGRFTDTQYF
D: NA; length: 13; size: NA; V: TRBV7-9; J: TRBJ2-7; DNA: TGTGCCAGCAGCTTAAGGTTGGGGACCGAGCAGTACTTC; CDR3: CASSLRLGTEQYF
D: TRBD1; length: 17; size: NA; V: TRBV4-1; J: TRBJ1-2; DNA: TGCGCCAGCAGCCAAGAGCCAATTCCGGGACAGGGGGCTGGCTACACCTTC; CDR3: CASSQEPIPGQGAGYTF
D: TRBD2; length: 14; size: once; V: TRBV5-4; J: TRBJ2-3; DNA: TGTGCCAGCAGCCCGGGACTAAACGCAGATACGCAGTATTTT; CDR3: CASSPGLNADTQYF
D: NA; length: 15; size: NA; V: TRBV5-1; J: TRBJ2-5; DNA: TGCGCCAGCAGCTCCAACGGACTACGACAAGAGACCCAGTACTTC; CDR3: CASSSNGLRQETQYF
D: TRBD2; length: 16; size: NA; V: TRBV19; J: TRBJ2-3; DNA: TGTGCCAGTAGTATAGGCCTAGCGGGGACCACAGATACGCAGTATTTT; CDR3: CASSIGLAGTTDTQYF
D: NA; length: 13; size: NA; V: TRBV6-1; J: TRBJ1-5; DNA: TGTGCCAGCAACGGACGTAGCAATCAGCCCCAGCATTTT; CDR3: CASNGRSNQPQHF
D: TRBD1; length: 14; size: NA; V: TRBV4-3; J: TRBJ1-2; DNA: TGCGCCAGCAGCCAAGAATCAGGACAGGGAGGCTACACCTTC; CDR3: CASSQESGQGGYTF
D: NA; length: 14; size: NA; V: TRBV9; J: TRBJ2-7; DNA: TGTGCCAGCAGCGTAGCCAACACGTACTCCGAGCAGTACTTC; CDR3: CASSVANTYSEQYF
D: TRBD2; length: 17; size: NA; V: TRBV29-1; J: TRBJ2-5; DNA: TGCAGCGTTGAAGGGGGACTAGCGGGGCCGAACCAAGAGACCCAGTACTTC; CDR3: CSVEGGLAGPNQETQYF
D: TRBD2; length: 17; size: NA; V: TRBV7-8; J: TRBJ2-1; DNA: TGTGCCAGCAGCTCACGTTTGACTAGCGGGAGGGCCGGTGAGCAGTTCTTC; CDR3: CASSSRLTSGRAGEQFF
D: NA; length: 14; size: NA; V: TRBV18; J: TRBJ2-7; DNA: TGTGCCAGCTCACCCCGGCAGGGAACTAACGAGCAGTACTTC; CDR3: CASSPRQGTNEQYF
D: NA; length: 12; size: NA; V: TRBV29-1; J: TRBJ1-1; DNA: TGCAGCGTTGGACGCTCGGGCACTGAAGCTTTCTTT; CDR3: CSVGRSGTEAFF
D: TRBD2; length: 16; size: NA; V: TRBV4-2; J: TRBJ2-7; DNA: TGTGCCAGCAGCCAGACCAGCGGGGGGCCTCCCTACGAGCAGTACTTC; CDR3: CASSQTSGGPPYEQYF
D: NA; length: 14; size: NA; V: TRBV6-1; J: TRBJ1-5; DNA: TGTGCCAGCAGCCGCGGGGGCGGGAATCAGCCCCAGCATTTT; CDR3: CASSRGGGNQPQHF
D: TRBD1; length: 14; size: few; V: TRBV10-3; J: TRBJ1-4; DNA: TGTGCCATTAGCTCCGGGACAGAAAATGAAAAACTGTTTTTT; CDR3: CAISSGTENEKLFF
D: TRBD1; length: 15; size: NA; V: TRBV6-1; J: TRBJ2-5; DNA: TGTGCCAGCAGTTTCCCGGGACAGCCTCCAGAGACCCAGTACTTC; CDR3: CASSFPGQPPETQYF
D: NA; length: 14; size: NA; V: TRBV9; J: TRBJ2-1; DNA: TGTGCCAGCAGCGAACGCACCTGGGGGGCCGAGCAGTTCTTC; CDR3: CASSERTWGAEQFF
D: NA; length: 11; size: NA; V: TRBV7-2; J: TRBJ1-1; DNA: TGTGCCAGCAGCTCCTTTTTAGAAGCTTTCTTT; CDR3: CASSSFLEAFF
D: NA; length: 15; size: NA; V: TRBV19; J: TRBJ1-2; DNA: TGTGCCAGTAGTATAGCCCTGGACAGTAACTATGGCTACACCTTC; CDR3: CASSIALDSNYGYTF
D: NA; length: 11; size: NA; V: TRBV19; J: TRBJ1-2; DNA: TGTGCCAGTGCCGAGTTCTATGGCTACACCTTC; CDR3: CASAEFYGYTF
D: NA; length: 14; size: once; V: TRBV10-2; J: TRBJ2-1; DNA: TGCGCCAGCAGTGGTAGGGTTTCAGGGAATGAGCAGTTCTTC; CDR3: CASSGRVSGNEQFF
D: NA; length: 15; size: NA; V: TRBV7-6; J: TRBJ1-1; DNA: TGTGCCAGCAGTTCCCAGGGCACATTGAACACTGAAGCTTTCTTT; CDR3: CASSSQGTLNTEAFF
D: NA; length: 15; size: NA; V: TRBV5-5; J: TRBJ1-5; DNA: TGTGCCAGCAGTTCTCAGATAAATAGCAATCAGCCCCAGCATTTT; CDR3: CASSSQINSNQPQHF
D: NA; length: 16; size: NA; V: TRBV7-8; J: TRBJ1-1; DNA: TGTGCCAGCAGCTCCTTTGGACGGGGAGAGGACACTGAAGCTTTCTTT; CDR3: CASSSFGRGEDTEAFF
D: NA; length: 14; size: NA; V: TRBV7-9; J: TRBJ1-2; DNA: TGTGCCAGCAGCGCCGGACAGCCGACCTATGGCTACACCTTC; CDR3: CASSAGQPTYGYTF
D: TRBD1; length: 14; size: NA; V: TRBV2; J: TRBJ1-5; DNA: TGTGCCAGCAGTTCCGACAGGGGCAATCAGCCCCAGCATTTT; CDR3: CASSSDRGNQPQHF
D: TRBD1; length: 15; size: NA; V: TRBV11-2; J: TRBJ2-1; DNA: TGTGCCAGCAGCGTAAGAACAGGGGCCTTTGGGGAGCAGTTCTTC; CDR3: CASSVRTGAFGEQFF
D: TRBD2; length: 16; size: NA; V: TRBV7-2; J: TRBJ2-3; DNA: TGTGCCAGCAGCTTCAGAGGCGGGAGGGGGACAGATACGCAGTATTTT; CDR3: CASSFRGGRGTDTQYF
D: TRBD1; length: 17; size: NA; V: TRBV19; J: TRBJ1-3; DNA: TGTGCCAGTGGCCCTCTCGGACAGGGGGCTCGCGGAAACACCATATATTTT; CDR3: CASGPLGQGARGNTIYF
D: NA; length: 16; size: NA; V: TRBV14; J: TRBJ1-1; DNA: TGTGCCAGCTCTCCCCAAGTAGGGCGAATAAACACTGAAGCTTTCTTT; CDR3: CASSPQVGRINTEAFF
D: NA; length: 15; size: NA; V: TRBV7-8; J: TRBJ1-1; DNA: TGTGCCAGCAGCTTAAAACAGGGTAGAAGGGCTGAAGCTTTCTTT; CDR3: CASSLKQGRRAEAFF
D: NA; length: 14; size: NA; V: TRBV6-5; J: TRBJ2-1; DNA: TGTGCCAGCAGGAAGGGACTCAACCTTCTTGAGCAGTTCTTC; CDR3: CASRKGLNLLEQFF
D: TRBD1; length: 13; size: NA; V: TRBV2; J: TRBJ1-4; DNA: TGTGCCAGCGAGGACAGGGGGGGGAATCCAGTAAATTTT; CDR3: CASEDRGGNPVNF
D: NA; length: 15; size: NA; V: TRBV9; J: TRBJ1-4; DNA: TGTGCCAGCAGCGCCGGAGGCCGGACTAATGAAAAACTGTTTTTT; CDR3: CASSAGGRTNEKLFF
D: NA; length: 13; size: NA; V: TRBV19; J: TRBJ1-2; DNA: TGTGCCAGTAGTATAGATGGCACTAGGGGCTACACCTTC; CDR3: CASSIDGTRGYTF
D: TRBD2; length: 16; size: NA; V: TRBV9; J: TRBJ2-3; DNA: TGTGCCAGCAGGAGGACTAGCGGGGGCCTCACAGATACGCAGTATTTT; CDR3: CASRRTSGGLTDTQYF
D: TRBD1; length: 15; size: NA; V: TRBV5-1; J: TRBJ1-1; DNA: TGCGCCAGCAGCGCTCGGACAGGGCCGAACACTGAAGCTTTCTTT; CDR3: CASSARTGPNTEAFF
D: NA; length: 14; size: NA; V: TRBV19; J: TRBJ2-3; DNA: TGTGCCAGTAAAGAGCAGGGTGGCACAGATACGCAGTATTTT; CDR3: CASKEQGGTDTQYF
D: NA; length: 10; size: few; V: TRBV12-5; J: TRBJ1-3; DNA: TGTGCTAGTGGACTGAACACCATATATTTT; CDR3: CASGLNTIYF
D: TRBD2; length: 14; size: NA; V: TRBV5-6; J: TRBJ2-7; DNA: TGTGCCAGCAGCACGGGGGACTACACCTACGAGCAGTACTTC; CDR3: CASSTGDYTYEQYF
D: NA; length: 10; size: few; V: TRBV6-1; J: TRBJ1-2; DNA: TGTGCCAGCACGGAGGGTGGCTACACCTTC; CDR3: CASTEGGYTF
D: TRBD1; length: 15; size: NA; V: TRBV7-2; J: TRBJ1-5; DNA: TGTGCCAGCAGCTCCGGGACAGTTAGCAATCAGCCCCAGCATTTT; CDR3: CASSSGTVSNQPQHF
D: NA; length: 15; size: NA; V: TRBV7-2; J: TRBJ1-6; DNA: TGTGCCAGCAGCCTATTCCCCATAGGAAATTTACCCCTCCACTTT; CDR3: CASSLFPIGNLPLHF
D: NA; length: 13; size: NA; V: TRBV30; J: TRBJ1-1; DNA: TGTGCCTGGAGTGTACGGCGGGGCACTGAAGCTTTCTTT; CDR3: CAWSVRRGTEAFF
D: NA; length: 15; size: NA; V: TRBV5-1; J: TRBJ2-7; DNA: TGCGCCAGCAGCCCCCTTGGACTGTCGGAAGGGGAGCAGTACTTC; CDR3: CASSPLGLSEGEQYF